This TCR beta chain was documented in a study of T-cell reconstitution after alpha-beta-depleted transplantation in children. Study-wide points: For some patients, TCRbeta diversity was high at day 60 because of recipient T cells and thymic progenitors that survived. The main origin of T-cell counts and diversity one year after transplant was newly produced T cells. About two months after transplant, alpha-beta T cells reportedly came from several hundred expanded graft clones.

With respect to this clonotype: Its antigen remains unknown.

Preparation of the TCRbeta library used unique molecular identifiers. TCRdb re-called the PCR reads through MiXCR, storing one row per CDR3 protein. This sample has around 94,000 distinct CDR3 sequences, with 6% found just once. Sequenced here: PBMCs, mostly from graft donor cells, sampled 60 days after TCRalphabeta/CD19-depleted stem cell transplant. This TCR derives from a female patient aged 2-9 years who had a stem cell transplant for Fanconi anemia, so the T cells may come from the graft donor.

In DNA form, the CDR3 reads TGTGCCATCAAATCGGGACTAGCGGGAGTAGACACCGGGGAGCTGTTTTTT. Protein product: CAIKSGLAGVDTGELFF. V is TRBV10-3 and J is TRBJ2-2; TRBD2 matches 14 bases. The CDR3 has 17 residues. V dropped 7 bases and J dropped 3; count of bases not matched to a gene: 7. Looked up from germline, CDR1 is ENHRY and CDR2 is SYGVKD.